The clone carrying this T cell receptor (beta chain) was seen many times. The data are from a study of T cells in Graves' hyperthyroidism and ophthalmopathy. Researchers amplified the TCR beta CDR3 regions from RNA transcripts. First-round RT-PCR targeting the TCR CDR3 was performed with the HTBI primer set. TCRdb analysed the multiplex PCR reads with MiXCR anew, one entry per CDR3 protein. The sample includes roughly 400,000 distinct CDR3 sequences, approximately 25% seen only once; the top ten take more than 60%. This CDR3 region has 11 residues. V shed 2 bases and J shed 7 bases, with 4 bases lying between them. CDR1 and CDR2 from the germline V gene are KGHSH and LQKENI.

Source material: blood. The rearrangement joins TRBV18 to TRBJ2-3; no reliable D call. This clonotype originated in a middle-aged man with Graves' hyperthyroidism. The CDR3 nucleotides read TGTGCCAGCTCACCATCTTATACGCAGTATTTT. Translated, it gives CASSPSYTQYF.